Here is one T cell receptor (delta chain) with its context. This clone has more than one count but fewer than ten. Its binding antigen is unknown. A much bigger clone sits one base away, suggesting this may be a read error. The source of the sample is a study of gamma-delta chains in newborns, infants, children (dated by TCRdb to the late 2010s). About the investigation overall: According to the study title, microbial exposure causes polyclonal expansion of innate gammadelta T cells right after birth. The study investigated how microbial exposure shaped innate gammadelta T cell populations in human newborns immediately after birth.

The CDR3 numbers 14 residues from cysteine through phenylalanine. CDR3 DNA only is kept here, 42 bases in frame from base 1. At the junction V is shortened by 2 bases and J by 10 bases; bases outside the gene matches: 9. From the germline V gene, CDR1 is GEAIGNYY and CDR2 is EKD. TCRdb names Illumina MiSeq as the instrument used. Clones were re-identified by TCRdb from the public reads with CATT, and rows with the same DNA were merged. The sample table contains 4,500 to 5,000 delta-chain clones; only one count was recorded for around 3% of them. The ten largest clonotypes hold roughly 15% of the sample.

This TCR was recovered from a child who was a newborn, infant or young child, either healthy, febrile or measles-vaccinated (not recorded which). The chain uses TRDV2 and TRDJ1; TRDD3 fits 10 bases in the junction. Sequencing input: blood. The CDR3 corresponds to CACDILGDSGRLIF. The nucleotide sequence reads as follows: TGTGCCTGTGACATACTGGGGGATTCGGGAAGACTCATCTTT.